Below are 8 T cell receptor beta chains sequenced from a single sample in a study of blood T cell repertoires in COVID-19. Assay used: immunoSEQ multiplex PCR; TCRdb lists only in-frame clones, some missing. The profile shows approximately 160,000 clones, approximately 88% of them singletons. The sample comprised peripheral blood. The receptors stem from a man aged 18 to 35 with active or convalescent COVID-19.

Only a few counts were recorded for this clone. The chain is built from TRBV5-6 and TRBJ2-6; D is ambiguous. From germline, CDR1 is SGHDT and CDR2 YYEEEE. V was cut by 4 bases and J by 0 bases, with 11 bases left in between. This CDR3 is built from 16 residues. The CDR3 here is CASSLRRSSGANVLTF. The CDR3 DNA is TGTGCCAGCAGCCTACGACGGAGCTCTGGGGCCAACGTCCTGACTTTC.

The rearrangement uses TRBV11-2 and TRBJ1-6; no clear D gene. In germline, CDR1 is SGHAT, CDR2 FQNNGV. CDR3 length: 15 residues. The V and J ends lost 2 bases and 9 bases respectively, with 14 bases between them. This CDR3 is CASSLNRGSGSPLHF. CDR3 bases: TGTGCCAGCAGCTTAAATCGCGGGTCCGGTTCACCCCTCCACTTT.

The V and J genes are TRBV18 and TRBJ2-7; TRBD1 aligns across 9 bases. The CDR3 has 14 amino acids. Germline V gives CDR1 KGHSH, CDR2 LQKENI. The V and J ends lost 0 bases and 8 bases, in that order; junction bases with no gene match: 5. In DNA, the CDR3 is TGTGCCAGCTCACCACCGGACAGGGGTTCAAAGCAGTACTTC. This gives the protein CASSPPDRGSKQYF.

The rearrangement joins TRBV7-6 to TRBJ1-1; 7 bases map to TRBD1. CDR1 is SGHVS, CDR2 FNYEAQ, per germline. The CDR3 consists of 18 residues. The junction had 16 bases not matched to a gene; V was cut back by 2 bases and J by 4 bases. The CDR3: CASSLQPPTVTGFTEAFF. The CDR3 region has the DNA TGTGCCAGCAGCTTACAGCCCCCAACGGTGACAGGGTTCACTGAAGCTTTCTTT.

The genes are TRBV13 and TRBJ1-2; 9 nucleotides line up with TRBD1. The V segment lost 0 bases and the J segment 6 bases; nucleotides outside the gene matches: 5. CDR1 and CDR2 from the germline V gene are PRHDT and FYEKMQ (reference sequence). CDR3 length: 15 amino acids. CDR3 in DNA: TGTGCCAGCAGCTTAGGAACAGGGGGCGTCGATGGCTACACCTTC. It encodes CASSLGTGGVDGYTF.

This chain uses TRBV28 with TRBJ1-1, with D tentatively TRBD1 (5 bases). Germline values: CDR1 MDHEN, CDR2 SYDVKM. The CDR3 contains 14 residues. Deletions cut 4 bases from V and 6 bases from J, with 15 bases between. The CDR3 is CASSSGGKRAEAFF. CDR3 DNA sequence: TGTGCCAGCAGTTCGGGGGGGAAGCGAGCTGAAGCTTTCTTT.

V usage is TRBV6-5 and J usage is TRBJ2-1; tentative D call: TRBD2 (5 bases). There are 14 residues in the CDR3. V lost 4 bases to trimming and J lost 1 base, with 8 bases between them. Germline assignment: CDR1 MNHEY and CDR2 SVGAGI. The DNA of the CDR3 is TGTGCCAGCAGTTCGACTACATCCTACAATGAGCAGTTCTTC. It is translated as CASSSTTSYNEQFF.

DNA for the CDR3: TGCGCCAGCAGCCCGGGGTACAAATCGAACACTGAAGCTTTCTTT. Encoded protein: CASSPGYKSNTEAFF. The rearrangement links TRBV5-1 to TRBJ1-1, with no clear D. Germline lookup yields CDR1 SGHRS and CDR2 YFSETQ. The CDR3 consists of 15 residues. The ends were cut back, 4 bases at V and 1 base at J, with 14 bases in the middle.